The next 11 T cell receptor beta chains were all read from a single sample in a study of blood T cell repertoires in COVID-19. Only in-frame clones appear in the TCRdb table, and some are missing; sequencing was by immunoSEQ multiplex PCR. This table holds about 74,000 clones, around 75% found once. Sequenced material: peripheral blood. Receptors were obtained from a man between 70 and 80 years old with acute or convalescent COVID-19.

This chain joins TRBV28 and TRBJ2-1; 8 positions match TRBD2. The length of the CDR3 is 15 residues. The trim removed 6 bases at V and 4 bases at J, leaving 8 bases unmatched. Germline V gene data show CDR1 as MDHEN and CDR2 as SYDVKM. In DNA form, the CDR3 reads TGTGCCAGCAGCCGGACTAGCCCTACGTACAATGAGCAGTTCTTC. Protein: CASSRTSPTYNEQFF.

This clone was found a few times. V is TRBV21-1 and J is TRBJ2-7; the DNA was not compared with TRBD2, the D call given in the table. TRBV21-1 is a listed pseudogene. This CDR3 comprises 15 residues. As DNA, the CDR3 is TGTGCCAGCAGCAAAGTCGGAGAACGATTCAACGAGCAGTACTTC. It translates to CASSKVGERFNEQYF.

CDR3 in amino acids: CASSRGVRADTQYF. The CDR3 DNA sequence: TGTGCCAGCAGCCGCGGGGTGAGGGCAGATACGCAGTATTTT. This chain uses TRBV3-1 (or the pseudogene TRBV3-2) with TRBJ2-3, with D possibly TRBD2 on 6 matching bases. CDR3 length equals 14 residues. V shed 4 bases and J shed 4 bases, with 12 bases lying between them. CDR1 is LGHDT and CDR2 is YNNKEL in the germline V gene (reference sequence).

The chain links TRBV19 to TRBJ2-7; a possible D gene is TRBD1 (6 bases). This CDR3 spans 14 amino acids. Between the trimmed V and J ends, which lost 5 bases and 5 bases, there was a span of 16 bases. Germline V gives CDR1 LNHDA, CDR2 SQIVND (reference sequence). The CDR3 nucleotides are TGTGCCAGTAGTTTTACCGGGACAATGAACGAGCAGTACTTC. Protein sequence: CASSFTGTMNEQYF. The full variable domain, with the rest looked up from reference TRBV19 and TRBJ2-7, is DGGITQSPKYLFRKEGQNVTLSCEQNLNHDAMYWYRQDPGQGLRLIYYSQIVNDFQKGDIAEGYSVSREKKESFPLTVTSAQKNPTAFYLCASSFTGTMNEQYFGPGTRLTVT.

Only a few counts were recorded for this clone. The chain joins TRBV19 to TRBJ2-3, with a possible D match to TRBD1 (5 bases). Germline V gene data show CDR1 as LNHDA and CDR2 as SQIVND (reference sequence). The CDR3 spans 17 residues. V was clipped by 5 bases and J by 4 bases, with 22 bases between them. DNA of the CDR3: TGTGCCAGTAGTTCCACACAACGGTTCCGCAGGGCAGATACGCAGTATTTT. Translating it yields CASSSTQRFRRADTQYF.

This sequence joins TRBV29-1 and TRBJ2-3; D possibly corresponds to TRBD2 (6 bases). Germline assignment: CDR1 SQVTM and CDR2 ANQGSEA. The CDR3 extends over 13 amino acids. The germline V and J ends were trimmed by 4 bases and 4 bases, with 12 bases remaining between them. The CDR3 nucleotides are TGCAGCGTTGGATACGGGAGTGCAGATACGCAGTATTTT. It specifies CSVGYGSADTQYF.

This clone was recorded only once. The chain links TRBV4-3 to TRBJ1-4, with a weak D call TRBD1 (6 bases). V was trimmed by 5 bases and J by 4 bases, leaving 17 bases between them. The CDR3 is made up of 16 amino acids. CDR1 and CDR2 (germline): LGHNA, YSLEER. CDR3 DNA sequence: TGCGCCAGCAGCGTCTCGCTACAGGGAGTTAATGAAAAACTGTTTTTT. Its protein is CASSVSLQGVNEKLFF.

The chain is built from TRBV7-9 and TRBJ1-5; 9 bases line up with TRBD1. This CDR3 has 16 residues. J lost 0 bases, V lost 1 base, and 1 base had no gene match. CDR1 and CDR2 (germline): SEHNR, FQNEAQ (reference sequence). The CDR3 DNA reads TGTGCCAGCAGCTTAGGGACAGGGGCTAGCAATCAGCCCCAGCATTTT. Its protein product is CASSLGTGASNQPQHF.

The chain links TRBV27 to TRBJ2-3; D possibly corresponds to TRBD2 (5 bases). The CDR3 is 16 amino acids. The germline V gene has CDR1 MNHEY and CDR2 SMNVEV (reference sequence). V was pared by 3 bases and J by 0 bases, with 13 bases between. CDR3 loop: CASSFLLDPSTDTQYF. CDR3 nucleotides: TGTGCCAGCAGTTTCCTACTAGACCCTAGCACAGATACGCAGTATTTT.

This sequence joins TRBV9 and TRBJ2-7, with 8 bases matching TRBD2. The CDR3 is 16 residues long. The V gene end was trimmed by 3 bases and the J gene end by 2 bases; junction bases not matched to a gene: 10. CDR1 and CDR2 from the germline V gene are SGDLS and YYNGEE. This CDR3 reads CASSAQEAGGTYEQYF. CDR3 DNA sequence: TGTGCCAGCAGCGCCCAGGAGGCGGGAGGAACCTACGAGCAGTACTTC.

This sequence joins TRBV14 and TRBJ2-1, with D unresolved. There are 13 residues in the CDR3. Germline V gene data show CDR1 as SGHDN and CDR2 as FVKESK. Trimming removed 4 bases at V and 8 bases at J, with 12 bases between. The CDR3 spells CASSPRLYYEQFF. Here the CDR3 DNA reads TGTGCCAGCAGCCCCAGGCTTTACTATGAGCAGTTCTTC.